This T cell receptor (beta chain) is from a study of Tregs in tolerant kidney transplant recipients. CDR1 is SGHTA, CDR2 FQGTGA, per germline. The V end lost 1 base, the J end lost 3 bases, and 6 bases lay between the germline ends. This CDR3 region has 13 residues. As to this clone: The target antigen is unknown.

The repertoire was sequenced with immunoSEQ multiplex PCR; TCRdb's copy has only in-frame clones and lacks some. The table has fewer than 45,000 clones, 95% seen once; the top ten hold 0.37%. Study outcomes and limitations: Biological reproducibility was not directly addressed in this study.

The chain is built from TRBV7-3 and TRBJ1-1; a possible D gene is TRBD1 (5 bases). Sequenced material: Tregs from blood cultured with allogeneic cells. The clonotype originates from a human donor in good health. CDR3 protein: CASSLRGDTEAFF. Written as DNA, the CDR3 is TGTGCCAGCAGCTTAAGAGGGGACACTGAAGCTTTCTTT.